This TCR beta chain came from a study of cytomegalovirus exposure and HLA in healthy donors. For this clone: Other DNA sequences in the same sample also yield this CDR3.

The PCR employed 60 Vbeta primers together with 13 Jbeta primers. Assay used: immunoSEQ multiplex PCR; TCRdb lists only in-frame clones, some missing. The table has around 150,000 clones, 80% seen once; the top ten hold roughly 1.3%. Deletions cut 6 bases from V and 2 bases from J, with 14 bases between. The length of the CDR3 is 14 residues. CDR1 is MDHEN and CDR2 is SYDVKM in the germline V gene. The sample was PBMCs. The sequence derives from a woman in her forties or fifties in good health and CMV-seronegative. The chain is built from TRBV28 and TRBJ2-7, with D possibly matching TRBD2 (6 bases). The CDR3 sequence: CASRPGGTPYEQYF. The CDR3 bases are TGTGCCAGCAGGCCCGGCGGGACGCCCTACGAGCAGTACTTC.